In this sample, the clone carrying this T cell receptor beta chain turned up a few times. What it recognizes is unknown. TCRdb's table, derived via immunoSEQ multiplex PCR, lists solely in-frame clones and lacks some. The table lists about 200,000 clones, approximately 92% of them singletons. This entry comes from a study of T cell responses to AZD1222 COVID-19 vaccine. Findings and caveats of the study: Dominant CD4 TCR responses targeted spike regions 160-218 and 743-854. The study sampled repertoires only after the peak T cell response. Donor demographics were predominantly white British with a female majority; clonal diversity may be underestimated.

Looked up from germline, CDR1 is SNHLY and CDR2 is FYNNEI. V shed 6 bases and J 10 bases; nucleotides not matched to a gene: 5. CDR3 length equals 11 residues. The specimen was peripheral blood, collected 28 days after the second dose of the MenACWY control vaccine. This TCR was sampled from an adult who received the MenACWY meningococcal vaccine as a control. The genes are TRBV2 and TRBJ1-2, with 7 positions matching TRBD1. The DNA of the CDR3 is TGTGCCAGCAGCCCACAGGGGAACTACACCTTC. Translation gives CASSPQGNYTF.